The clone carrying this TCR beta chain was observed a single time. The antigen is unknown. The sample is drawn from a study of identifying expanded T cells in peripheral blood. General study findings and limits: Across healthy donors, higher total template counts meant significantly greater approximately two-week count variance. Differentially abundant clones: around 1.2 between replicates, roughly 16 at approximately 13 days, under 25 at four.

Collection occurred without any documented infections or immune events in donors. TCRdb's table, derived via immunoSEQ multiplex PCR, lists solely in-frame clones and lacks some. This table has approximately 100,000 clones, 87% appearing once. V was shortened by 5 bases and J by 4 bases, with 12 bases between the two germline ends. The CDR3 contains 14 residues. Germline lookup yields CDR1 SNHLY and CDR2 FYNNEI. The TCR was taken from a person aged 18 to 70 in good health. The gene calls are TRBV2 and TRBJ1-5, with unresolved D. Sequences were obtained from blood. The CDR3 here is CASSPSRRNQPQHF. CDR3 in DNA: TGTGCCAGCAGTCCAAGCCGGCGAAATCAGCCCCAGCATTTT.